These 12 T cell receptor beta chains came from one sample sequenced in a study of blood T cell repertoires in COVID-19. Sequencing used immunoSEQ multiplex PCR; TCRdb keeps in-frame clones, though not all of them. The data show some 140,000 clones, more than 75% seen once. Sequenced sample: peripheral blood. Source of these receptors: a man in his fifties or sixties with active COVID-19.

The rearrangement uses TRBV15 and TRBJ2-1; TRBD2 matches 7 bases. Trimming took 8 bases from V and 6 from J; bases not matched to a gene: 7. This CDR3 has 13 residues. Germline assignment: CDR1 LNHNV and CDR2 YYDKDF (reference sequence). Here the CDR3 reads CATSLADTNEQFF. CDR3 in DNA: TGTGCCACCTCCCTAGCGGACACCAATGAGCAGTTCTTC.

J is TRBJ1-3 and V is TRBV3-1 (or the pseudogene TRBV3-2), with TRBD1 matching over 8 bases. J gave up 0 bases and V 3 bases, and 1 base lay outside the gene matches. Germline V gene sequence: CDR1 LGHDT, CDR2 YNNKEL (reference sequence). The CDR3 has 15 amino acids. CDR3 loop: CASSQGTGSGNTIYF. In DNA, the CDR3 is TGTGCCAGCAGCCAGGGGACAGGCTCTGGAAACACCATATATTTT.

V gene TRBV3-1 (or the pseudogene TRBV3-2) combines with J gene TRBJ2-5, with D tentatively TRBD1 (6 bases). CDR1 LGHDT and CDR2 YNNKEL come from the germline V gene (reference sequence). The CDR3 has 13 amino acids. V was shortened by 4 bases and J by 5 bases, with 11 bases between the two germline ends. CDR3: CASSPRGLETQYF. Here the CDR3 DNA reads TGTGCCAGCAGCCCAAGGGGGTTGGAGACCCAGTACTTC.

V is TRBV6-5 and J is TRBJ1-5, with D tentatively TRBD1 (5 bases). The V gene's germline CDR1 is MNHEY and CDR2 SVGAGI. This CDR3 contains 13 residues. Trimming pared 8 bases from V and 3 bases from J, leaving 11 bases between. DNA for the CDR3: TGTGCCAGCGAGCAGGGTACCAATCAGCCCCAGCATTTT. Amino acid sequence: CASEQGTNQPQHF.

This chain joins TRBV7-2 and TRBJ1-1, with TRBD1 as a possible D gene (5 bases). This CDR3 spans 14 amino acids. The germline V gene encodes CDR1 SGHTA and CDR2 FQGNSA. The germline V and J ends were trimmed by 5 bases and 5 bases, with 15 bases remaining between them. CDR3 DNA: TGTGCCAGCAGCACCGTGGGGGGGAGTACTGAAGCTTTCTTT. It translates to CASSTVGGSTEAFF. Looking up the rest from reference TRBV7-2 and TRBJ1-1 gives the full variable domain: GAGVSQSPSNKVTEKGKDVELRCDPISGHTALYWYRQSLGQGLEFLIYFQGNSAPDKSGLPSDRFSAERTGGSVSTLTIQRTQQEDSAVYLCASSTVGGSTEAFFGQGTRLTVV.

The chain couples TRBV12-3 or TRBV12-4 to TRBJ1-5; D is uncertain. V was trimmed by 2 bases and J by 7 bases, leaving 9 bases between them. CDR3 length equals 13 residues. CDR3 DNA sequence: TGTGCCAGCAGTTTATCCGCGTTACAGCCCCAGCATTTT. The encoded protein is CASSLSALQPQHF.

The chain's CDR3 is CASSLSGASNTEAFF. The CDR3 DNA reads TGTGCCAGCAGCTTAAGTGGGGCAAGCAACACTGAAGCTTTCTTT. This chain uses TRBV5-4 with TRBJ1-1; a weak D match, TRBD1 (5 bases). Per germline, CDR1 SGHNT and CDR2 YYREEE (reference sequence). Trimming took 2 bases from V and 2 from J, leaving 13 bases between them. This CDR3 region has 15 residues. Drawing the rest from reference TRBV5-4 and TRBJ1-1, the complete variable domain is ETGVTQSPTHLIKTRGQQVTLRCSSQSGHNTVSWYQQALGQGPQFIFQYYREEENGRGNFPPRFSGLQFPNYSSELNVNALELDDSALYLCASSLSGASNTEAFFGQGTRLTVV.

The chain joins TRBV7-2 to TRBJ2-2; the match to TRBD1 covers 10 bases. Trimming at V came to 8 bases and at J to 7 bases, leaving 19 bases not matched to a gene. CDR3 size: 18 residues. The germline V gene encodes CDR1 SGHTA and CDR2 FQGNSA. CDR3 DNA sequence: TGTGCCAGCCAACCGGGACAGGGGCCCCAATGGGCTATCGGGGAGCTGTTTTTT. Translating it yields CASQPGQGPQWAIGELFF.

Only a few counts were recorded for this clone. The chain carries TRBV30 and TRBJ2-7; 7 nucleotides line up with TRBD1. The germline V gene encodes CDR1 GTSNPN and CDR2 SVGIG (reference sequence). The CDR3 loop spans 14 amino acids. With V trimmed by 1 base and J by 2 bases, 5 bases remained unmatched. The CDR3: CAWSGTGVTYEQYF. CDR3 DNA sequence: TGTGCCTGGAGTGGGACAGGCGTTACCTACGAGCAGTACTTC.

As to this clone: The same CDR3 arises from other DNA sequences in this sample as well. This rearrangement joins TRBV12-3 or TRBV12-4 to TRBJ2-5; TRBD2 matches at 8 bases. CDR3 length: 13 residues. Unmatched junction bases numbered 0, after V lost 1 base and J lost 5 bases. CDR3 sequence: CASSLGGGETQYF. The CDR3 nucleotides read TGTGCCAGCAGTTTAGGCGGGGGGGAGACCCAGTACTTC.

This clone was found once. The J gene is TRBJ2-6, the V gene TRBV10-3; 9 bases are a match to TRBD2. This CDR3 has 19 amino acids. With V trimmed by 0 bases and J by 5 bases, 11 bases remained unmatched. The germline V gene has CDR1 ENHRY and CDR2 SYGVKD. Here the CDR3 reads CAISESSGTSTPWANVLTF. CDR3 DNA sequence: TGTGCCATCAGTGAGTCTAGCGGGACTAGCACGCCCTGGGCCAACGTCCTGACTTTC.

The chain uses TRBV7-3 and TRBJ2-7; the match to TRBD1 covers 8 bases. The CDR3 spans 13 residues. CDR1 and CDR2 from the germline V gene are SGHTA and FQGTGA. The V gene end was trimmed by 4 bases and the J gene end by 6 bases; junction bases not matched to a gene: 5. The CDR3 coding sequence is TGTGCCAGCAGCTCCCGGACAGGGTCCGAGCAGTACTTC. This gives the protein CASSSRTGSEQYF.